Given below is one T cell receptor beta chain in context. As yet, its antigen is unknown. This sample is part of a study of T cells after yellow fever vaccination. For the study at large: Preparation of the low-cell-number fractions used SMART-Seq v4 Ultra Low Input. Study-level points and caveats: Abundant clonotypes from the bulk population could have been carried over as contaminants into FACS-sorted repertoires.

The V gene's germline CDR1 is SGHVS and CDR2 FQNEAQ. Trimming shortened V by 5 bases and J by 2 bases, and 10 bases separated the two germline ends. The CDR3 totals 13 residues. TCRdb redid the calling of the 5' RACE reads with MiXCR, one entry per CDR3 protein. The sample holds under 550,000 distinct CDR3 sequences, just over 20% seen once. Material: PBMCs, obtained about 20 days after the first yellow fever vaccination. The TCR was taken from a young man who received the YFV17D yellow fever vaccine. The chain has TRBV7-8 and TRBJ2-7; D may be TRBD2 (5 bases). The CDR3 DNA follows: TGTGCCAGCAGCCCCGGGATCCCCTACGAGCAGTACTTC. It codes for CASSPGIPYEQYF.